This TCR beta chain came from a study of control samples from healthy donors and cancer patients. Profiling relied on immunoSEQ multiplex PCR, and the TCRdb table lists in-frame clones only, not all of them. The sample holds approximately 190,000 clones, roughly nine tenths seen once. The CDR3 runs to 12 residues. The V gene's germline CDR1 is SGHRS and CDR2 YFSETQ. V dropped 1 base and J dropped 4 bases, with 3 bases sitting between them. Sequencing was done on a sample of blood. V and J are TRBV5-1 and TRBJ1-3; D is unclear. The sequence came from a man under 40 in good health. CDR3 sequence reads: CASSLQGNTIYF. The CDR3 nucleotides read TGCGCCAGCAGCTTGCAGGGAAACACCATATATTTT.